This TCR beta chain derives from a study of cytomegalovirus exposure and HLA in healthy donors. Study-wide context: The approximately 700 first-cohort repertoires shared a platform with the 120 or so validation repertoires, as reported in a later analysis. Study results and caveats: Cytomegalovirus association was listed for 150 to 200 TCR beta chains. In a later analysis, first-cohort TCR clusters were found to tend to co-occur in the 130 or so validation repertoires. The classifier reportedly diagnosed cytomegalovirus status with high sensitivity and specificity.

Clones were sequenced by immunoSEQ multiplex PCR, and TCRdb holds only the in-frame ones, with some missing. Counted here are roughly 350,000 clones, 86% occurring once; the ten biggest clones make up 0.65% to 0.85%. To note about this clone: Its specificity is unknown.

Material: PBMCs. This TCR came from a woman aged 18-35 years in good health and CMV-seronegative.

The CDR3 coding sequence is TGTGCCAGCAGCTTTGGCCAGGGCAATGAGCAGTTCTTC. Its translation is CASSFGQGNEQFF. The chain has TRBV7-6 and TRBJ2-1; a weak D match, TRBD1 (5 bases). The CDR3 is made up of 13 amino acids. Germline CDR1 reads SGHVS; CDR2 reads FNYEAQ. V was pared by 3 bases and J by 6 bases, with 9 bases between. Combining the CDR3 with reference TRBV7-6 and TRBJ2-1 gives the whole variable domain GAGVSQSPRYKVTKRGQDVALRCDPISGHVSLYWYRQALGQGPEFLTYFNYEAQQDKSGLPNDRFSAERPEGSISTLTIQRTEQRDSAMYRCASSFGQGNEQFFGPGTRLTVL.